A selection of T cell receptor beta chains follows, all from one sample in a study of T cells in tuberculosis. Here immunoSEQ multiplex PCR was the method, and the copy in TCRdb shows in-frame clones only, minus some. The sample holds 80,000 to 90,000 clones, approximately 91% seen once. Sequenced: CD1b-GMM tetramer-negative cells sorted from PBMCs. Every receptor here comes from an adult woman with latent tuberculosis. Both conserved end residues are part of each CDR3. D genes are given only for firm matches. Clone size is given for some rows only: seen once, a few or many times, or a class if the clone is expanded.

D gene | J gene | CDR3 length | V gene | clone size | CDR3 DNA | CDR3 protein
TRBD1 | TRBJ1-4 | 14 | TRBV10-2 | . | TGCGCCAGCACCTCGGGACAGGGAGGTGGAAAACTGTTTTTT | CASTSGQGGGKLFF
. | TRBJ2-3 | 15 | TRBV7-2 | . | TGTGCCAGCAGCGATGGGACTTATGGCACAGATACGCAGTATTTT | CASSDGTYGTDTQYF
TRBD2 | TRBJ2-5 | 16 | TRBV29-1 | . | TGCAGCGGGGGACTAGCGGGGGGCATAGTAAAAGAGACCCAGTACTTC | CSGGLAGGIVKETQYF
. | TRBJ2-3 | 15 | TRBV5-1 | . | TGCGCCAGCAGCTTGGAGCTAGCTAGCACAGATACGCAGTATTTT | CASSLELASTDTQYF
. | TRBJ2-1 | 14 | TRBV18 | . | TGTGCCAGCTCACCCGACAGCTCCTACAATGAGCAGTTCTTC | CASSPDSSYNEQFF
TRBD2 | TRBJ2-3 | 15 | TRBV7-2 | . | TGTGCCAGCAGTTCCGGACTAGCGGTCACAGATACGCAGTATTTT | CASSSGLAVTDTQYF
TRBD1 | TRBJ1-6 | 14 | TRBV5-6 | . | TGTGCCAGCAGGCGACAGGGGGATAATTCACCCCTCCACTTT | CASRRQGDNSPLHF
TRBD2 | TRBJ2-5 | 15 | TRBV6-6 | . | TGTGCCAGCAGTTACGCAGGGACTAGCGGGGGGACCCAGTACTTC | CASSYAGTSGGTQYF
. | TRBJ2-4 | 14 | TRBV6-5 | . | TGTGCCAGCAGTCAGGGGACGTTCGAAAACATTCAGTACTTC | CASSQGTFENIQYF
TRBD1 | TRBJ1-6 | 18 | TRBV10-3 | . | TGTGCCATCAGTGGGGGACAGGGGGCTGAATACTATAATTCACCCCTCCACTTT | CAISGGQGAEYYNSPLHF
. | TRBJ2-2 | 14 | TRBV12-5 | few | TGTGCTAGTGGTTTGGACAGGAACACCGGGGAGCTGTTTTTT | CASGLDRNTGELFF
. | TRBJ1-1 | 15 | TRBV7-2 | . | TGTGCCAGCAGCACCCAGGGTAATCGGGACACTGAAGCTTTCTTT | CASSTQGNRDTEAFF
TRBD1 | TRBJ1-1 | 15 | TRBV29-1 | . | TGCAGCGTTGATTTTGGACAGGTTTTGAACACTGAAGCTTTCTTT | CSVDFGQVLNTEAFF
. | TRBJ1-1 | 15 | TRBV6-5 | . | TGTGCCAGCAGTTACTCGGCGGCGATGAACACTGAAGCTTTCTTT | CASSYSAAMNTEAFF
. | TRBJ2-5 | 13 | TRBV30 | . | TGTGCCTGGAGCGAAGGACTATTAGAGACCCAGTACTTC | CAWSEGLLETQYF
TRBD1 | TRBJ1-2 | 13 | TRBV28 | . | TGTGCCAGCAGTCCTACAGGGGTCTATGGCTACACCTTC | CASSPTGVYGYTF
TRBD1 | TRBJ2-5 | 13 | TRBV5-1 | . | TGCGCCAGCAGCTTTGACAGGGGTGAGACCCAGTACTTC | CASSFDRGETQYF
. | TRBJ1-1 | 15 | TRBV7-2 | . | TGTGCCAGCAGCTTAAATCGACAGCACGACACTGAAGCTTTCTTT | CASSLNRQHDTEAFF
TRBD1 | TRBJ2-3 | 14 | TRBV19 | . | TGTGCCAGTAGTACGACAGGGGGCTTAGATACGCAGTATTTT | CASSTTGGLDTQYF
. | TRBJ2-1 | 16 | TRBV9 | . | TGTGCCAGCAGCGTAGTGGCTGGCGGGATCTACAATGAGCAGTTCTTC | CASSVVAGGIYNEQFF